This TCR beta chain was captured in a study of molecular identifiers for immune sequencing clone quantification. Study results and limitations: Barcode collisions between identical TCR molecules could shrink estimates of highly expanded clone sizes.

Of note for this clonotype: The antigen is not known.

The germline V gene encodes CDR1 SGHAT and CDR2 FQDESV (reference sequence). This CDR3 has 16 amino acids. J lost 1 base, V lost 5 bases, and 7 bases had no gene match. A CD8+CD4-CCR7+CD45RA+ gate was used to sort naive CD8 T cells. In preparing bulk TCR libraries, previously described methods and listed TCR primers were used. MiXCR, run by TCRdb on the PCR reads, gives a single entry per CDR3 protein. The sample lists around 470,000 distinct CDR3 sequences; around 25% were seen once. The sequence came from a human donor in good health. Some libraries in this study had Jurkat cell RNA spiked in. The sample comprised naive CD8+ T cells from blood, with Jurkat cell RNA spiked in. As to subset: FACS-sorted CD8+CD4-CCR7+CD45RA+ naive T cells. This chain links TRBV11-1 with TRBJ2-3, with 9 bases lining up with TRBD1. CDR3 region: CASSLPRTGGTDTQYF. Written as DNA, the CDR3 is TGTGCCAGCAGCCTTCCCCGGACAGGGGGCACAGATACGCAGTATTTT.